Presented here are 25 T cell receptor beta chains from one specimen sequenced in a study of cytomegalovirus exposure and HLA in healthy donors. Measured with immunoSEQ multiplex PCR; TCRdb has only the in-frame clones, and not every one. The data show 200,000 to 250,000 clones, with over 75% seen just once and about 2% held by the top ten. Sequencing input: PBMCs. The receptor set was obtained from a young woman in good health and CMV-seropositive.

J is TRBJ2-7 and V is TRBV4-1; 7 bases line up with TRBD1. The V and J ends lost 3 bases and 1 base, in that order; junction bases with no gene match: 12. The CDR3 has 17 residues. The germline V gene encodes CDR1 MGHRA and CDR2 YSYEKL. The CDR3 region has the DNA TGCGCCAGCAGCCACCCCTCCCTCGGGACAGATTCCTACGAGCAGTACTTC. This encodes CASSHPSLGTDSYEQYF.

CDR3 bases: TGTGCCAGCAGTTACTCGCCTAGCGGGAGTGGCGAGCAGTACTTC. It yields the protein CASSYSPSGSGEQYF. The gene calls are TRBV6-5 and TRBJ2-7; 10 bases are a match to TRBD2. The CDR3 sequence is 15 residues long. Losses at the gene ends were 0 bases for V and 6 bases for J; bases not matched to a gene: 5. Germline loops: CDR1 MNHEY, CDR2 SVGAGI.

This clone has a single count. The chain couples TRBV6-1 to TRBJ1-2, with D unresolved. Per the germline V gene, CDR1 is MNHNS and CDR2 is SASEGT. Trimming took off 4 bases at V and 4 bases at J, with 13 bases between the two ends. This CDR3 is 14 amino acids long. The CDR3 spells CASSGSLTVYGYTF. For the CDR3, the DNA is TGTGCCAGCAGTGGTTCACTCACGGTCTATGGCTACACCTTC.

This clone was recorded only once. This chain connects TRBV7-9 to TRBJ2-1; 10 positions agree with TRBD2. This CDR3 has 15 residues. Germline CDR1 reads SEHNR; CDR2 reads FQNEAQ (reference sequence). Trimming took 4 bases from V and 6 from J; bases not matched to a gene: 6. CDR3 coding DNA: TGTGCCAGCAGCTCCTCCGGGACTAGCGTCAATGAGCAGTTCTTC. This encodes CASSSSGTSVNEQFF.

This clone was observed a handful of times. The chain employs TRBV19 and TRBJ2-2, with D possibly TRBD1 on 5 matching bases. With 2 bases removed from V and 5 bases from J, the gap between germline ends came to 9 bases. The CDR3 is made up of 14 amino acids. CDR1 and CDR2 from the germline V gene are LNHDA and SQIVND (reference sequence). The CDR3 protein is CASSISTATGELFF. The CDR3 DNA reads TGTGCCAGTAGTATATCGACAGCGACCGGGGAGCTGTTTTTT.

This chain connects TRBV28 to TRBJ2-7; the D is unclear. CDR3 length: 12 residues. Germline CDR1 MDHEN, CDR2 SYDVKM. V was pared by 5 bases and J by 6 bases, with 11 bases between. The CDR3 region has the DNA TGTGCCAGCAGTCCACCCCACACCGAGCAGTACTTC. Amino acid sequence: CASSPPHTEQYF. The full variable domain, its missing parts supplied by reference TRBV28 and TRBJ2-7, is DVKVTQSSRYLVKRTGEKVFLECVQDMDHENMFWYRQDPGLGLRLIYFSYDVKMKEKGDIPEGYSVSREKKERFSLILESASTNQTSMYLCASSPPHTEQYFGPGTRLTVT.

This sequence joins TRBV18 and TRBJ1-1, with a weak D call TRBD1 (5 bases). CDR1 KGHSH and CDR2 LQKENI come from the germline V gene. The CDR3 is 14 residues long. Trimming removed 4 bases from V and 1 base from J, with 10 bases in between. CDR3: CASSQNTGNTEAFF. CDR3 sequence (DNA): TGTGCCAGCTCACAGAACACAGGGAACACTGAAGCTTTCTTT. Together with reference TRBV18 and TRBJ1-1, the CDR3 gives the full variable domain: NAGVMQNPRHLVRRRGQEARLRCSPMKGHSHVYWYRQLPEEGLKFMVYLQKENIIDESGMPKERFSAEFPKEGPSILRIQQVVRGDSAAYFCASSQNTGNTEAFFGQGTRLTVV.

The J gene is TRBJ2-2, the V gene TRBV10-3; 7 positions match TRBD2. Per germline, CDR1 ENHRY and CDR2 SYGVKD. The junction had 4 bases not matched to a gene; V was cut back by 0 bases and J by 6 bases. The CDR3 spans 15 residues. The CDR3 DNA follows: TGTGCCATCAGTGAGTCGATACTAGCGCCCGGGGAGCTGTTTTTT. Translated, it gives CAISESILAPGELFF.

The genes are TRBV27 and TRBJ2-3, with 7 bases matching TRBD2. This CDR3 spans 14 amino acids. Germline V gene lookup returns CDR1 MNHEY and CDR2 SMNVEV (reference sequence). V was pared by 7 bases and J by 0 bases, with 4 bases of the junction left unmatched. The CDR3 nucleotides are TGTGCCAGCATCGCCGGGGGGAGCACAGATACGCAGTATTTT. Amino acids: CASIAGGSTDTQYF.

In this sample, this clone turned up many times. V and J are TRBV5-1 and TRBJ1-2; TRBD1 is a possible D gene (6 bases). The CDR3 consists of 13 residues. The V gene's germline CDR1 is SGHRS and CDR2 YFSETQ. V shed 0 bases and J shed 8 bases, with 11 bases lying between them. DNA of the CDR3: TGCGCCAGCAGCTTGGCCGACAGGCTCGGCTACACCTTC. This gives the protein CASSLADRLGYTF.

The rearrangement links TRBV7-9 to TRBJ2-7; TRBD1 agrees at 8 bases. Looked up from germline, CDR1 is SEHNR and CDR2 is FQNEAQ (reference sequence). The CDR3 consists of 15 residues. Unmatched junction bases numbered 10, after V lost 6 bases and J lost 3 bases. CDR3 amino acids: CASSPRQGKIYEQYF. CDR3 bases: TGTGCCAGCAGTCCCCGACAGGGGAAAATCTACGAGCAGTACTTC.

The chain is built from TRBV5-1 and TRBJ1-1; the match to TRBD1 covers 7 bases. V lost 4 bases, J lost 0 bases, and 3 bases stayed unmatched. The CDR3 totals 14 residues. Per germline, CDR1 SGHRS and CDR2 YFSETQ. This CDR3 reads CASSGDRVNTEAFF. CDR3 DNA sequence: TGCGCCAGCAGCGGTGACAGGGTGAACACTGAAGCTTTCTTT.

This clone was seen more than once but under ten times. J is TRBJ1-3 and V is TRBV4-1; no clear D gene. V was trimmed by 1 base and J by 4 bases, leaving 5 bases between them. CDR3 length: 13 amino acids. Germline V gene data show CDR1 as MGHRA and CDR2 as YSYEKL. CDR3 protein: CASSQVLGNTIYF. In DNA form, the CDR3 reads TGCGCCAGCAGCCAAGTCCTCGGAAACACCATATATTTT.

The rearrangement joins TRBV27 to TRBJ2-3; the match to TRBD2 covers 11 bases. CDR3 length equals 16 residues. V lost 3 bases to trimming and J lost 6 bases; unmatched junction nucleotides: 8. CDR1 is MNHEY and CDR2 is SMNVEV in the germline V gene (reference sequence). DNA for the CDR3: TGTGCCAGCAGTTTTGGACTAGCGGGCGGTCCGGATACGCAGTATTTT. This translates into CASSFGLAGGPDTQYF.

The CDR3 sequence is CASSQVTEGGNTIYF. DNA of the CDR3: TGTGCCAGCAGTCAGGTAACAGAGGGAGGAAACACCATATATTTT. The rearrangement uses TRBV25-1 and TRBJ1-3; no clear D. Looked up from germline, CDR1 is MGHDK and CDR2 is SYGVNS. The CDR3 spans 15 residues. Trimming shortened V by 5 bases and J by 4 bases, and 15 bases separated the two germline ends. Complete variable domain (other parts from reference TRBV25-1 and TRBJ1-3): EADIYQTPRYLVIGTGKKITLECSQTMGHDKMYWYQQDPGMELHLIHYSYGVNSTEKGDLSSESTVSRIRTEHFPLTLESARPSHTSQYLCASSQVTEGGNTIYFGEGSWLTVV.

The count of this clone is one. This CDR3 is CSVDPGWTGELFF. For the CDR3, the DNA is TGCAGCGTTGATCCGGGGTGGACCGGGGAGCTGTTTTTT. The chain links TRBV29-1 to TRBJ2-2, with D possibly being TRBD2 (5 bases). Trimming removed 3 bases at V and 5 bases at J, with 10 bases between. The germline gives CDR1 SQVTM, CDR2 ANQGSEA. The length of the CDR3 is 13 residues.

V and J are TRBV7-9 and TRBJ2-7, with D tentatively TRBD2 (6 bases). Trimming took off 4 bases at V and 5 bases at J, with 12 bases between the two ends. The CDR3 runs to 13 residues. Germline CDR1 is SEHNR and CDR2 is FQNEAQ (reference sequence). CDR3 in amino acids: CASSSTGVDEQYF. CDR3 nucleotides: TGTGCCAGCAGCTCCACGGGGGTGGACGAGCAGTACTTC.

The chain joins TRBV30 to TRBJ2-1; 7 bases fit TRBD2. CDR3 length: 14 amino acids. V shed 3 bases and J 4 bases; nucleotides not matched to a gene: 6. Germline CDR1 GTSNPN, CDR2 SVGIG (reference sequence). CDR3 protein: CAWRDSGPYNEQFF. CDR3 nucleotide sequence: TGTGCCTGGAGGGATAGCGGGCCATACAATGAGCAGTTCTTC. The variable domain in full, completed from reference TRBV30 and TRBJ2-1, reads SQTIHQWPATLVQPVGSPLSLECTVEGTSNPNLYWYRQAAGRGLQLLFYSVGIGQISSEVPQNLSASRPQDRQFILSSKKLLLSDSGFYLCAWRDSGPYNEQFFGPGTRLTVL.

V gene TRBV25-1 combines with J gene TRBJ2-1, with D unresolved. The CDR3 consists of 14 residues. V lost 6 bases to trimming and J lost 0 bases, with 9 bases between them. Germline V gene lookup returns CDR1 MGHDK and CDR2 SYGVNS. The CDR3: CASSEVPSYNEQFF. The CDR3 coding sequence is TGTGCCAGCAGCGAGGTTCCCTCCTACAATGAGCAGTTCTTC.

This chain links TRBV7-9 with TRBJ1-2; D possibly corresponds to TRBD1 (6 bases). The germline V and J ends were trimmed by 5 bases and 4 bases, with 11 bases remaining between them. CDR3 length: 13 amino acids. The germline CDR1 and CDR2 sequences are SEHNR and FQNEAQ (reference sequence). The CDR3 region has the DNA TGTGCCAGCAGCCAAGGACAGCTCTATGGCTACACCTTC. Protein product: CASSQGQLYGYTF. Complete variable domain (other parts from reference TRBV7-9 and TRBJ1-2): DTGVSQNPRHKITKRGQNVTFRCDPISEHNRLYWYRQTLGQGPEFLTYFQNEAQLEKSRLLSDRFSAERPKGSFSTLEIQRTEQGDSAMYLCASSQGQLYGYTFGSGTRLTVV.

The CDR3 DNA is TGTGCCAGCAGTTACTCGAGGGGACAGGGGCAGCCCCAGCATTTT. The encoded protein is CASSYSRGQGQPQHF. The chain is built from TRBV6-5 and TRBJ1-5; 10 bases map to TRBD1. The J segment lost 7 bases and the V segment lost 0 bases, leaving 3 bases of the junction unmatched. Germline CDR1 MNHEY, CDR2 SVGAGI. This CDR3 has 15 amino acids.

As to this clone: Other DNA sequences in this specimen translate into the identical CDR3. This rearrangement joins TRBV9 to TRBJ2-7, with D possibly matching TRBD2 (6 bases). Germline V lookup: CDR1 SGDLS, CDR2 YYNGEE. There are 14 residues in the CDR3. The V and J ends lost 0 bases and 2 bases respectively, with 9 bases between them. This chain's CDR3 is CASSVGGGTYEQYF. The CDR3 DNA follows: TGTGCCAGCAGCGTAGGGGGAGGAACCTACGAGCAGTACTTC.

J is TRBJ2-7 and V is TRBV28, with a weak D call TRBD1 (6 bases). CDR3 length: 12 residues. V lost 6 bases to trimming and J lost 5 bases, with 11 bases between them. Germline V gene lookup returns CDR1 MDHEN and CDR2 SYDVKM. CDR3 coding DNA: TGTGCCAGCAGCAACAGGGTCCACGAGCAGTACTTC. Protein product: CASSNRVHEQYF.

The rearrangement joins TRBV2 to TRBJ2-2; 9 bases are a match to TRBD2. This CDR3 spans 14 amino acids. The germline V gene has CDR1 SNHLY and CDR2 FYNNEI. The V segment lost 6 bases and the J segment 6 bases; nucleotides outside the gene matches: 5. CDR3 sequence: CASRGLAKAGELFF. CDR3 bases: TGTGCCAGCAGGGGACTAGCAAAGGCCGGGGAGCTGTTTTTT.

The genes are TRBV7-8 and TRBJ1-5; 8 bases match TRBD1. The CDR3 contains 15 residues. The V segment lost 5 bases and the J segment 0 bases; nucleotides outside the gene matches: 3. Per the germline V gene, CDR1 is SGHVS and CDR2 is FQNEAQ. Written as DNA, the CDR3 is TGTGCCAGCAGCGACAGGGGTCTTAGCAATCAGCCCCAGCATTTT. Protein: CASSDRGLSNQPQHF. The entire variable domain, with the rest obtained from reference TRBV7-8 and TRBJ1-5, is as follows: GAGVSQSPRYKVAKRGQDVALRCDPISGHVSLFWYQQALGQGPEFLTYFQNEAQLDKSGLPSDRFFAERPEGSVSTLKIQRTQQEDSAVYLCASSDRGLSNQPQHFGDGTRLSIL.